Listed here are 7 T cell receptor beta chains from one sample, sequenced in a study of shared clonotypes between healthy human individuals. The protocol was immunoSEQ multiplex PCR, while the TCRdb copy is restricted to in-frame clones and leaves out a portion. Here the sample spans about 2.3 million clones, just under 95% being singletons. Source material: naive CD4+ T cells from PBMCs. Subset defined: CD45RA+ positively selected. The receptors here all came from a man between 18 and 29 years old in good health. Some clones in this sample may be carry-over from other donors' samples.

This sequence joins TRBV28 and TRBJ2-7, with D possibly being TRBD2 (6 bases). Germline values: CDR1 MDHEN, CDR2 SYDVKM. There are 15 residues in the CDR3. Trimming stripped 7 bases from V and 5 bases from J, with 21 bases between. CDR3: CASTSLGGYRDEQYF. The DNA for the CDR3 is TGTGCCAGCACTTCCTTGGGGGGATATAGGGACGAGCAGTACTTC.

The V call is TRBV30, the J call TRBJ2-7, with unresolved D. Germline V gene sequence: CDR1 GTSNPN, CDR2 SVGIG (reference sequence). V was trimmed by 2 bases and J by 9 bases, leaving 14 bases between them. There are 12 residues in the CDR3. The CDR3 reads CAWSSDIPGQYF. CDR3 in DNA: TGTGCCTGGAGTTCCGACATCCCAGGGCAGTACTTC.

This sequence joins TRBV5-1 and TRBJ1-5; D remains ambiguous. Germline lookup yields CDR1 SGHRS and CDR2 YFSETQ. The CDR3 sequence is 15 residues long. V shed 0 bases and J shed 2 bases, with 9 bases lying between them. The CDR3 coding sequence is TGCGCCAGCAGCTTGGGAGGGTATGGCAATCAGCCCCAGCATTTT. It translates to CASSLGGYGNQPQHF.

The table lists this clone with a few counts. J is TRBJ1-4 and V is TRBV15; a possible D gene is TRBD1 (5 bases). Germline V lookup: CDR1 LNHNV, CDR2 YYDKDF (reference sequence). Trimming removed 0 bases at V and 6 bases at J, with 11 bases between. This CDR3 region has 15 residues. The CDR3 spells CATSRDPQGYEKLFF. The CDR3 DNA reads TGTGCCACCAGCAGAGATCCCCAGGGCTATGAAAAACTGTTTTTT.

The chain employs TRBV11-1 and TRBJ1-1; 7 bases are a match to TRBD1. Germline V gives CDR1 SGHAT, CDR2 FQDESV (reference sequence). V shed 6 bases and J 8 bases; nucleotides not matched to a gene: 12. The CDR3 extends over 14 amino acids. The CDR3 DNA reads TGTGCCAGCAGTATCTGGACAGGCGTTTCCGAAGCTTTCTTT. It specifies CASSIWTGVSEAFF.

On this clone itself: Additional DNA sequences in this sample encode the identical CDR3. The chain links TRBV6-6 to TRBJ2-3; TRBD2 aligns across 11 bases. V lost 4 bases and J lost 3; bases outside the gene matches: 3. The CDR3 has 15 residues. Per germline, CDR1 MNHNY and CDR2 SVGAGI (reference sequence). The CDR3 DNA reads TGTGCCAGCAGTTCTGGGACTAGCGGTACAGATACGCAGTATTTT. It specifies CASSSGTSGTDTQYF.

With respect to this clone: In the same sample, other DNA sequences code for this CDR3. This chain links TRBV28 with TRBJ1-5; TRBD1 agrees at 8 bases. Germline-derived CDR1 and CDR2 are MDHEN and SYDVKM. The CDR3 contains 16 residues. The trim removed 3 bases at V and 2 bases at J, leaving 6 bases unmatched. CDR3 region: CASSLQGAGGNQPQHF. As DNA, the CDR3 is TGTGCCAGCAGTTTGCAGGGGGCGGGAGGCAATCAGCCCCAGCATTTT.